The 20 T cell receptor beta chains reported below all come from one sample, sequenced in a study of regulatory T cells in long-lasting Graves disease. The TCR beta library used iRepertoire HTBI primers with Arm-PCR amplification of CDR3. MiXCR, applied by TCRdb to the multiplex PCR reads, yields one record per CDR3 protein. This table has some 240,000 distinct CDR3 sequences, roughly 19% appearing once. Time point meaning: newly diagnosed GD, antithyroid drugs for less than 3 months. The TCR library was made from RNA that had been extracted from PBMCs in TRIzol. This sample was also put to use in a study of T cells in Graves' hyperthyroidism and ophthalmopathy.

The sequencing here drew on peripheral blood mononuclear cells (PBMCs), taken at new diagnosis, from a patient treated with antithyroid drugs. The receptors were sampled from a woman between 25 and 40 years old with Graves disease.

This clonotype was seen repeatedly, ten times or more. V gene TRBV27 combines with J gene TRBJ2-3, with D perhaps matching TRBD2 (6 bases). V lost 8 bases and J 0 bases, leaving 15 bases between the germline ends. The germline gives CDR1 MNHEY, CDR2 SMNVEV (reference sequence). The length of the CDR3 is 15 residues. DNA for the CDR3: TGTGCCAGCGATTTGCATAGCGGAAGCACAGATACGCAGTATTTT. Protein sequence: CASDLHSGSTDTQYF.

This sequence joins TRBV4-1 and TRBJ2-1; 14 nucleotides align to TRBD2. V lost 5 bases to trimming and J lost 10 bases; unmatched junction nucleotides: 10. Looked up from germline, CDR1 is MGHRA and CDR2 is YSYEKL. This CDR3 has 16 residues. In DNA, the CDR3 is TGCGCCAGCAGCTTCCCGACTAGCGGGAGGGCCTTGGAGCAGTTCTTC. Its translation: CASSFPTSGRALEQFF.

This clonotype was observed at least ten times. The genes are TRBV11-2 and TRBJ1-2; D is perhaps TRBD1 (5 bases). The CDR3 loop spans 14 amino acids. Trimming removed 5 bases at V and 3 bases at J, with 13 bases between. CDR1 and CDR2 (germline): SGHAT, FQNNGV. The CDR3 DNA follows: TGTGCCAGCAGCCCGACAGCTGAACACTATGGCTACACCTTC. Protein product: CASSPTAEHYGYTF.

This clonotype was observed at least ten times. The junction shows a germline mismatch at one end, possibly a read error. The rearrangement joins TRBV6-2 or TRBV6-3 to TRBJ1-1, with a tentative D call TRBD1 (5 bases). The CDR3 contains 14 residues. Germline CDR1 and CDR2: MNHEY and SVGEGT. This CDR3 reads CASGPGRLRLEALF. The CDR3 coding sequence is TGTGCCAGCGGCCCGGGGCGCCTACGCCTTGAAGCTCTCTTT.

This clonotype was observed at least ten times. V and J are TRBV12-3 or TRBV12-4 and TRBJ1-2; 8 bases are shared with TRBD1. The CDR3 loop spans 13 amino acids. V was pared by 5 bases and J by 8 bases, with 7 bases of the junction left unmatched. CDR3 residues: CASSPRQGRGYTF. For the CDR3, the DNA is TGTGCCAGCAGTCCACGACAGGGGAGAGGCTACACCTTC.

This clonotype showed up just a few times. This may be a read error: a much more frequent sequence differs by one nucleotide. The V gene is TRBV28, the J gene TRBJ2-7, with D possibly matching TRBD1 (5 bases). The germline V gene encodes CDR1 MDHEN and CDR2 SYDVKM. The CDR3 spans 13 residues. The CDR3 DNA is TGTGCCAGCAGTAGACAGTTTGCCTACGGGCAGTACTTC. Amino acid sequence: CASSRQFAYGQYF.

Regarding this clonotype: This may come from a read error, since a much larger clone is one base off. J is TRBJ2-7 and V is TRBV3-1, with a possible D match to TRBD1 (5 bases). Germline V gives CDR1 LGHDT, CDR2 YNNKEL (reference sequence). V was shortened by 5 bases and J by 9 bases, with 17 bases between the two germline ends. This CDR3 is built from 13 residues. DNA for the CDR3: TGTGCCAGCAGCACCCGGACAAGTGGCGGGCAGTACTTC. Its translation is CASSTRTSGGQYF.

This clonotype has a count of ten or more. This chain links TRBV6-1 with TRBJ1-5, with TRBD1 matching 12 bases. The CDR3 sequence is 15 residues long. The trim removed 4 bases at V and 6 bases at J, leaving 4 bases unmatched. Germline V gene sequence: CDR1 MNHNS, CDR2 SASEGT. The CDR3 protein is CASSAGTGGLQPQHF. The CDR3 DNA is TGTGCCAGCAGTGCCGGGACAGGGGGCCTTCAGCCCCAGCATTTT.

The chain couples TRBV12-3 or TRBV12-4 to TRBJ2-2; tentatively, D is TRBD1 (6 bases). The germline V and J ends were trimmed by 3 bases and 3 bases, with 11 bases remaining between them. The CDR3 spans 15 residues. CDR3: CASSFPGTHTGELFF. In nucleotides, the CDR3 is TGTGCCAGCAGTTTTCCCGGGACACACACCGGGGAGCTGTTTTTT.

This clonotype was seen more than once but under ten times. The chain has TRBV6-2 or TRBV6-3 and TRBJ2-5, with D perhaps TRBD2 (5 bases). V was trimmed by 5 bases and J by 5 bases, leaving 12 bases between them. CDR1 and CDR2 from the germline V gene are MNHEY and SVGEGT. CDR3 length: 13 amino acids. CDR3 region: CASSIPPGETQYF. The CDR3, as DNA: TGTGCCAGCAGTATACCCCCGGGGGAGACCCAGTACTTC.

This clonotype occurred many times. This chain uses TRBV12-3 or TRBV12-4 with TRBJ2-5, with 10 bases identical to TRBD2. After removal of 3 bases from V and 1 base from J, the junction contained 2 bases not matched to a gene. This CDR3 has 15 residues. The chain's CDR3 is CASSFSGGLQETQYF. The CDR3 nucleotides read TGTGCCAGCAGTTTTAGCGGGGGGCTCCAAGAGACCCAGTACTTC.

This clonotype was observed many times. The chain recombines TRBV5-8 with TRBJ1-4; D is unclear. Germline CDR1 SGHTS, CDR2 YDEGEE. The germline V and J ends were trimmed by 0 bases and 8 bases, with 14 bases remaining between them. This CDR3 has 15 amino acids. As DNA, the CDR3 is TGTGCCAGCAGCTTGGGGCGCAATACAAACGAAAAACTGTTTTTT. It encodes CASSLGRNTNEKLFF.

This clonotype was seen ten or more times. The rearrangement uses TRBV5-6 and TRBJ1-2; TRBD1 aligns across 8 bases. The CDR3 runs 14 residues. Germline V gene data show CDR1 as SGHDT and CDR2 as YYEEEE. J was trimmed by 4 bases and V by 5 bases; bases with no gene match: 7. The CDR3 DNA is TGTGCCAGCAGGGATGACAGGGGATCCTATGGCTACACCTTC. Its translation is CASRDDRGSYGYTF.

The V call is TRBV7-9, the J call TRBJ1-2, with 7 bases identical to TRBD1. The V and J ends lost 5 bases and 5 bases, in that order; junction bases with no gene match: 8. This CDR3 contains 14 residues. Germline assignment: CDR1 SEHNR and CDR2 FQNEAQ (reference sequence). The CDR3 is CASSRSGTAYGYTF. CDR3 in DNA: TGTGCCAGCAGCCGTTCCGGGACAGCTTATGGCTACACCTTC.

V gene TRBV3-1 combines with J gene TRBJ1-6; TRBD1 is a possible D gene (5 bases). Germline loops: CDR1 LGHDT, CDR2 YNNKEL (reference sequence). Trimming removed 5 bases at V and 17 bases at J, with 22 bases between. CDR3 length: 14 amino acids. The CDR3 is CASSKSGTTEPVHF. CDR3 DNA sequence: TGTGCCAGCAGCAAATCCGGGACTACTGAACCGGTCCACTTT. The full variable domain, completed using reference TRBV3-1 and TRBJ1-6, is DTAVSQTPKYLVTQMGNDKSIKCEQNLGHDTMYWYKQDSKKFLKIMFSYNNKELIINETVPNRFSPKSPDKAHLNLHINSLELGDSAVYFCASSKSGTTEPVHFGNGTRLTVT.

This clonotype was detected many times. V and J are TRBV19 and TRBJ1-2; TRBD1 aligns across 9 bases. V lost 7 bases to trimming and J lost 7 bases; unmatched junction nucleotides: 13. The germline V gene encodes CDR1 LNHDA and CDR2 SQIVND (reference sequence). This CDR3 region has 15 residues. CDR3 region: CASTPGRDRALGYTF. CDR3 nucleotides: TGTGCCAGTACCCCCGGAAGGGACAGGGCCCTTGGCTACACCTTC.

The chain combines TRBV2 with TRBJ2-5; 8 bases are a match to TRBD2. J gave up 5 bases and V 4 bases, and 3 bases lay outside the gene matches. Germline loops: CDR1 SNHLY, CDR2 FYNNEI. The CDR3 contains 13 residues. The CDR3 reads CASSAGGRETQYF. DNA of the CDR3: TGTGCCAGCAGTGCGGGGGGGAGGGAGACCCAGTACTTC.

Many counts were recorded for this clonotype. The chain recombines TRBV5-5 with TRBJ2-1; no clear D. Germline CDR1 and CDR2: SGHKS and YYEKEE (reference sequence). Trimming stripped 0 bases from V and 8 bases from J, with 21 bases between. This CDR3 contains 17 residues. The CDR3 bases are TGTGCCAGCAGCTTGGCACGTAGTTTCCTTGCGTTCGATGAGCAGTTCTTC. Encoded protein: CASSLARSFLAFDEQFF.

This clonotype was seen a handful of times. The chain has TRBV28 and TRBJ1-5; D is possibly TRBD1 (5 bases). The length of the CDR3 is 15 residues. Trimming took off 3 bases at V and 3 bases at J, with 12 bases between the two ends. Germline CDR1 is MDHEN and CDR2 is SYDVKM. DNA for the CDR3: TGTGCCAGCAGTTTGGGGCGGACTGACAATCAGCCCCAGCATTTT. Translating gives CASSLGRTDNQPQHF.

The chain joins TRBV28 to TRBJ2-3, with D possibly TRBD1 on 6 matching bases. Trimming removed 10 bases from V and 0 bases from J, with 17 bases in between. CDR3 size: 15 residues. Germline values: CDR1 MDHEN, CDR2 SYDVKM. The CDR3 region is CAISGERPSTDTQYF. In DNA, the CDR3 is TGTGCCATCTCAGGGGAAAGGCCTAGCACAGATACGCAGTATTTT.